These 30 T cell receptor beta chains came from one sample sequenced in a study of PD-1 blockade in classical Hodgkin lymphoma. TCRdb keeps only in-frame clones here, not all; method: immunoSEQ multiplex PCR. The sample lists over 90,000 clones, about 88% occurring once. Every patient had relapsed following autologous stem cell transplantation, and cohorts differed in brentuximab vedotin exposure. This specimen was peripheral blood mononuclear cells (PBMCs), taken before the second cycle of nivolumab. All receptors derive from a human donor with classical Hodgkin lymphoma.

V and J are TRBV9 and TRBJ1-4; weak D call: TRBD1 (6 bases). The length of the CDR3 is 16 residues. In germline, CDR1 is SGDLS, CDR2 YYNGEE. V lost 0 bases, J lost 8 bases, and 17 bases lay in between. The CDR3 reads CASSVDRGGWREKLFF. The CDR3 nucleotides read TGTGCCAGCAGCGTAGATCGGGGGGGCTGGAGGGAAAAACTGTTTTTT.

This clone was found once. The rearrangement joins TRBV10-1 to TRBJ1-1; 10 bases line up with TRBD1. The V gene end was trimmed by 4 bases and the J gene end by 1 base; junction bases not matched to a gene: 3. The CDR3 spans 15 residues. Germline lookup yields CDR1 WNHNN and CDR2 SYGVQD (reference sequence). The CDR3 sequence: CASSARTGGNTEAFF. Here the CDR3 DNA reads TGCGCCAGCAGTGCACGGACAGGGGGGAACACTGAAGCTTTCTTT.

This chain links TRBV19 with TRBJ2-3; D gene unclear. The CDR3 is 13 amino acids. Trimming left V 5 bases short and J 4 bases short, with 10 bases between. CDR1 is LNHDA and CDR2 is SQIVND in the germline V gene (reference sequence). The CDR3 nucleotides are TGTGCCAGTAGTTTCACCCCGGCAGATACGCAGTATTTT. It yields the protein CASSFTPADTQYF.

The chain recombines TRBV28 with TRBJ1-2; 7 bases map to TRBD1. Per the germline V gene, CDR1 is MDHEN and CDR2 is SYDVKM. The CDR3 is 13 amino acids. The V gene end was trimmed by 5 bases and the J gene end by 5 bases; junction bases not matched to a gene: 5. As DNA, the CDR3 is TGTGCCAGCAGTCCCCGGACAGGTTATGGCTACACCTTC. This encodes CASSPRTGYGYTF.

J is TRBJ1-1 and V is TRBV19; unclear D gene. The CDR3 is 13 amino acids. From germline, CDR1 is LNHDA and CDR2 SQIVND (reference sequence). V was cut by 2 bases and J by 0 bases, with 4 bases left in between. CDR3 protein: CASSISVNTEAFF. CDR3 DNA: TGTGCCAGTAGTATATCAGTGAACACTGAAGCTTTCTTT.

V usage is TRBV11-2 and J usage is TRBJ2-7; D ambiguous. With 4 bases removed from V and 6 bases from J, the gap between germline ends came to 10 bases. The CDR3 length is 12 residues. Germline CDR1 SGHAT, CDR2 FQNNGV. CDR3 nucleotide sequence: TGTGCCAGCAGCTCCCTCCCGGCCGAGCAGTACTTC. Its protein is CASSSLPAEQYF. The full variable domain, with the rest looked up from reference TRBV11-2 and TRBJ2-7, is EAGVAQSPRYKIIEKRQSVAFWCNPISGHATLYWYQQILGQGPKLLIQFQNNGVVDDSQLPKDRFSAERLKGVDSTLKIQPAKLEDSAVYLCASSSLPAEQYFGPGTRLTVT.

This chain links TRBV5-1 with TRBJ2-3; D is unresolved. Germline V lookup: CDR1 SGHRS, CDR2 YFSETQ. The length of the CDR3 is 18 residues. Trimming cost V 2 bases and J 1 base, with 20 bases left between them. This CDR3 reads CASSFFWAAGEGTDTQYF. The CDR3 DNA follows: TGCGCCAGCAGCTTCTTTTGGGCGGCAGGCGAGGGCACAGATACGCAGTATTTT.

The chain uses TRBV7-6 and TRBJ1-2; 9 bases map to TRBD1. CDR1 is SGHVS, CDR2 FNYEAQ, per germline. Trimming at V came to 3 bases and at J to 7 bases, leaving 6 bases not matched to a gene. The CDR3 length is 14 residues. The CDR3, as DNA: TGTGCCAGCAGCTTCCTGGACAGGGGCGGTGGCTACACCTTC. Its protein is CASSFLDRGGGYTF.

The CDR3 nucleotides read TGTGCCAGCAGCCCCAAGACCGACAGGGGCACAGATACGCAGTATTTT. Translated, it gives CASSPKTDRGTDTQYF. The chain links TRBV11-2 to TRBJ2-3, with 7 bases matching TRBD1. Trimming cost V 5 bases and J 1 base; bases outside gene matches: 9. Germline values: CDR1 SGHAT, CDR2 FQNNGV. The CDR3 runs 16 residues.

This clone was detected only a few times. J is TRBJ2-1 and V is TRBV19, with no clear D. V lost 4 bases and J 4 bases, leaving 14 bases between the germline ends. The CDR3 spans 15 residues. CDR1 is LNHDA and CDR2 is SQIVND in the germline V gene (reference sequence). Here the CDR3 reads CASSRTPAFYNEQFF. CDR3 DNA: TGTGCCAGTAGTAGGACGCCAGCATTTTACAATGAGCAGTTCTTC. Looking up the rest from reference TRBV19 and TRBJ2-1 gives the full variable domain: DGGITQSPKYLFRKEGQNVTLSCEQNLNHDAMYWYRQDPGQGLRLIYYSQIVNDFQKGDIAEGYSVSREKKESFPLTVTSAQKNPTAFYLCASSRTPAFYNEQFFGPGTRLTVL.

This chain uses TRBV7-9 with TRBJ2-7; weak D call: TRBD2 (6 bases). Germline-derived CDR1 and CDR2 are SEHNR and FQNEAQ (reference sequence). This CDR3 region has 15 residues. V gave up 0 bases and J gave up 4 bases, with 13 bases separating them. CDR3 bases: TGTGCCAGCAGCTTAGCTAGCGGAGGGGCTTACGAGCAGTACTTC. Its translation is CASSLASGGAYEQYF.

The chain links TRBV6-1 to TRBJ2-7; D gene unclear. Trimming took off 4 bases at V and 5 bases at J, with 6 bases between the two ends. The CDR3 loop spans 11 amino acids. Germline assignment: CDR1 MNHNS and CDR2 SASEGT. The CDR3 nucleotides read TGTGCCAGCAGTGCGGTGGACGAGCAGTACTTC. Its translation: CASSAVDEQYF.

The CDR3, as DNA: TGTGCCAGCAGTAACAAGGCCCACAGCTATGGCTACACCTTC. The encoded protein is CASSNKAHSYGYTF. This chain joins TRBV27 and TRBJ1-2, with D hard to call. CDR3 length equals 14 residues. Between the trimmed V and J ends, which lost 5 bases and 4 bases, there was a span of 14 bases. The germline V gene encodes CDR1 MNHEY and CDR2 SMNVEV (reference sequence).

The chain joins TRBV18 to TRBJ2-7; D is tentatively TRBD1 or TRBD2 (5 bases each). Trimming removed 3 bases at V and 4 bases at J, with 31 bases between. The germline V gene encodes CDR1 KGHSH and CDR2 LQKENI. The CDR3 contains 20 residues. The CDR3, as DNA: TGTGCCAGCTCACCTGGTAACGCGGGCCGTCAAGGGGAACGGCCTTACGAGCAGTACTTC. Protein product: CASSPGNAGRQGERPYEQYF.

V gene TRBV7-9 combines with J gene TRBJ1-4; 8 nucleotides line up with TRBD1. V shed 4 bases, J shed 8 bases, and the junction held 6 bases outside the gene matches. The CDR3 totals 14 residues. From germline, CDR1 is SEHNR and CDR2 FQNEAQ (reference sequence). CDR3 nucleotides: TGTGCCAGCAGCTCCGACAGGGGATCGGAAAAACTGTTTTTT. Translation gives CASSSDRGSEKLFF.

The sample holds a few counts of this clone. The chain uses TRBV27 and TRBJ2-7, with TRBD1 matching over 7 bases. The CDR3 length is 14 residues. Germline V lookup: CDR1 MNHEY, CDR2 SMNVEV (reference sequence). Trimming cost V 1 base and J 3 bases; bases outside gene matches: 3. The CDR3: CASSLFPGGYEQYF. CDR3 coding DNA: TGTGCCAGCAGTTTATTCCCAGGGGGCTACGAGCAGTACTTC.

V is TRBV6-6 and J is TRBJ2-3; D is perhaps TRBD1 (6 bases). The length of the CDR3 is 12 residues. Trimming took off 4 bases at V and 8 bases at J, with 10 bases between the two ends. Germline-derived CDR1 and CDR2 are MNHNY and SVGAGI (reference sequence). The CDR3 DNA reads as TGTGCCAGCAGTTTGTGGGGGCCTACGCAGTATTTT. Translating it yields CASSLWGPTQYF.

The rearrangement uses TRBV28 and TRBJ2-7; D may match TRBD1 or TRBD2 (7 bases each). V lost 8 bases, J lost 4 bases, and 18 bases lay in between. CDR3 size: 14 residues. Germline loops: CDR1 MDHEN, CDR2 SYDVKM. CDR3 residues: CASDSPGGGYEQYF. Here the CDR3 DNA reads TGTGCCAGCGATAGCCCAGGGGGAGGGTACGAGCAGTACTTC.

The rearrangement joins TRBV6-1 to TRBJ2-5; the match to TRBD2 covers 12 bases. Germline CDR1 and CDR2: MNHNS and SASEGT. The CDR3 is 18 residues long. The V segment lost 1 base and the J segment 2 bases; nucleotides outside the gene matches: 8. The CDR3 sequence: CASSEGRLAGAYQETQYF. DNA of the CDR3: TGTGCCAGCAGTGAAGGGAGACTAGCGGGGGCGTATCAAGAGACCCAGTACTTC.

This chain connects TRBV19 to TRBJ2-7; 8 nucleotides agree with TRBD2. This CDR3 region has 15 residues. J gave up 2 bases and V 3 bases, and 6 bases lay outside the gene matches. Germline CDR1 LNHDA, CDR2 SQIVND (reference sequence). The CDR3 sequence is CASSMGSGTTYEQYF. CDR3 in DNA: TGTGCCAGTAGTATGGGTAGCGGGACGACCTACGAGCAGTACTTC.

The chain joins TRBV5-6 to TRBJ2-7, with TRBD2 identical over 11 bases. The CDR3 loop spans 19 amino acids. J lost 2 bases, V lost 2 bases, and 15 bases had no gene match. Germline V lookup: CDR1 SGHDT, CDR2 YYEEEE. This chain's CDR3 is CASSFLSGTSGTGAYEQYF. CDR3 nucleotide sequence: TGTGCCAGCAGCTTCTTGTCCGGGACTAGCGGAACCGGTGCCTACGAGCAGTACTTC.

The rearrangement uses TRBV29-1 and TRBJ2-5; TRBD1 aligns across 8 bases. The DNA end is more similar to TRBJ2-7, so the J call may be wrong. The CDR3 spans 12 residues. The germline V gene has CDR1 SQVTM and CDR2 ANQGSEA. The DNA for the CDR3 is TGCAGCGTTGAAACAGGGGGGTTCGAGCAGTACTTC. It translates to CSVETGGFEQYF.

V usage is TRBV5-5 and J usage is TRBJ1-1; D is unresolved. From germline, CDR1 is SGHKS and CDR2 YYEKEE (reference sequence). The V gene lost 1 base and the J gene lost 0 bases, with 10 bases spanning the gap. The CDR3 is 15 amino acids. CDR3 DNA sequence: TGTGCCAGCAGCTTGCGGGGTGTGTTGAACACTGAAGCTTTCTTT. Amino acid sequence: CASSLRGVLNTEAFF.

The chain links TRBV10-3 to TRBJ2-5; D is ambiguous. The germline CDR1 and CDR2 sequences are ENHRY and SYGVKD. V was pared by 8 bases and J by 4 bases, with 8 bases between. The CDR3 covers 11 residues. The CDR3 sequence: CAIQVAETQYF. The CDR3 nucleotides read TGTGCCATCCAGGTCGCAGAGACCCAGTACTTC.

This sequence joins TRBV5-6 and TRBJ2-2; maybe TRBD1 (6 bases). This CDR3 has 15 residues. CDR1 and CDR2 (germline): SGHDT, YYEEEE. The ends were cut back, 0 bases at V and 6 bases at J, with 12 bases in the middle. The CDR3 DNA reads TGTGCCAGCAGCTTGGTACAGGGATATCCCGGGGAGCTGTTTTTT. Translation: CASSLVQGYPGELFF. Variable domain in full (rest from reference TRBV5-6 and TRBJ2-2): DAGVTQSPTHLIKTRGQQVTLRCSPKSGHDTVSWYQQALGQGPQFIFQYYEEEERQRGNFPDRFSGHQFPNYSSELNVNALLLGDSALYLCASSLVQGYPGELFFGEGSRLTVL.

The V call is TRBV7-3, the J call TRBJ2-5, with TRBD1 matching over 7 bases. After removal of 5 bases from V and 5 bases from J, the junction contained 5 bases not matched to a gene. CDR1 SGHTA and CDR2 FQGTGA come from the germline V gene. This CDR3 region has 13 residues. The CDR3 is CASSQGVWETQYF. The CDR3 DNA reads TGTGCCAGCAGCCAGGGGGTTTGGGAGACCCAGTACTTC.

The DNA of the CDR3 is TGTGCCAGCAGTTCGCCTCAGGGGGCGCGTGGCTACACCTTC. Protein product: CASSSPQGARGYTF. The chain joins TRBV28 to TRBJ1-2, with TRBD1 matching over 8 bases. Germline CDR1 MDHEN, CDR2 SYDVKM. V dropped 4 bases and J dropped 7; count of bases not matched to a gene: 8. The CDR3 is 14 residues long.

The chain links TRBV28 to TRBJ2-3; 13 bases are a match to TRBD2. Trimming cost V 6 bases and J 4 bases; bases outside gene matches: 4. The CDR3 contains 15 residues. Per germline, CDR1 MDHEN and CDR2 SYDVKM. The DNA for the CDR3 is TGTGCCAGCAGGAGGACTAGCGGGAGAGCAGATACGCAGTATTTT. Protein product: CASRRTSGRADTQYF. Supplemented by reference TRBV28 and TRBJ2-3, the full variable domain reads DVKVTQSSRYLVKRTGEKVFLECVQDMDHENMFWYRQDPGLGLRLIYFSYDVKMKEKGDIPEGYSVSREKKERFSLILESASTNQTSMYLCASRRTSGRADTQYFGPGTRLTVL.

The rearrangement joins TRBV4-1 to TRBJ2-1, with TRBD2 identical over 11 bases. Trimming cost V 1 base and J 14 bases; bases outside gene matches: 7. Per germline, CDR1 MGHRA and CDR2 YSYEKL. The CDR3 runs to 14 residues. The CDR3 here is CASSQVSSGGWEFF. In DNA, the CDR3 is TGCGCCAGCAGCCAAGTCTCTAGCGGGGGGTGGGAGTTCTTC.

The chain couples TRBV29-1 to TRBJ2-1, with 7 positions matching TRBD1. In germline, CDR1 is SQVTM, CDR2 ANQGSEA. The junction had 4 bases not matched to a gene; V was cut back by 6 bases and J by 2 bases. CDR3 length: 13 amino acids. The CDR3 DNA sequence: TGCAGCGTCAGACAGGGACCCTACAATGAGCAGTTCTTC. This gives the protein CSVRQGPYNEQFF.